This entry lists 16 T cell receptor beta chains sequenced from one sample in a study of blood T cell repertoires in COVID-19. Sequencing was performed with immunoSEQ multiplex PCR; in TCRdb, only in-frame clones are kept and a portion is missing. This table has under 90,000 clones, roughly nine tenths appearing once. The material sequenced was peripheral blood. The receptors stem from a man in his forties or fifties with COVID-19, enrolled during active disease.

The chain employs TRBV7-8 and TRBJ2-5, with TRBD1 as a possible D gene (6 bases). The V end lost 3 bases, the J end lost 4 bases, and 9 bases lay between the germline ends. The CDR3 has 13 amino acids. Per the germline V gene, CDR1 is SGHVS and CDR2 is FQNEAQ. The CDR3 reads CASSLAGAETQYF. As DNA, the CDR3 is TGTGCCAGCAGCTTGGCAGGGGCAGAGACCCAGTACTTC. Together with reference TRBV7-8 and TRBJ2-5, the CDR3 gives the full variable domain: GAGVSQSPRYKVAKRGQDVALRCDPISGHVSLFWYQQALGQGPEFLTYFQNEAQLDKSGLPSDRFFAERPEGSVSTLKIQRTQQEDSAVYLCASSLAGAETQYFGPGTRLLVL.

For the CDR3, the DNA is TGTGCCTGGAGGAAGGGGCCCGAGGCTGAAGCTTTCTTT. Protein: CAWRKGPEAEAFF. V usage is TRBV30 and J usage is TRBJ1-1; D perhaps matches TRBD1 (5 bases). Germline CDR1 reads GTSNPN; CDR2 reads SVGIG (reference sequence). The CDR3 is 13 amino acids. V was shortened by 3 bases and J by 6 bases, with 14 bases between the two germline ends.

The rearrangement joins TRBV6-4 to TRBJ2-1; D is perhaps TRBD1 (6 bases). This CDR3 comprises 12 residues. Germline V gives CDR1 MRHNA, CDR2 SNTAGT. V was clipped by 4 bases and J by 12 bases, with 13 bases between them. The CDR3 DNA reads as TGTGCCAGCAGTGCCCAGGGGATTGGGCAGTTCTTC. This sequence encodes CASSAQGIGQFF.

This chain links TRBV5-6 with TRBJ2-3; the D gene is possibly TRBD2 (6 bases). V lost 0 bases to trimming and J lost 4 bases, with 15 bases between them. CDR1 is SGHDT, CDR2 YYEEEE, per germline. The CDR3 loop spans 16 amino acids. CDR3 region: CASSLVGGRRADTQYF. In DNA, the CDR3 is TGTGCCAGCAGCTTGGTGGGGGGAAGACGGGCAGATACGCAGTATTTT.

With respect to this clone: Other DNA sequences in the sample encode the same CDR3. The genes are TRBV18 and TRBJ1-1; 8 bases match TRBD1. The CDR3 length is 14 residues. The V and J ends lost 6 bases and 2 bases, in that order; junction bases with no gene match: 5. The V gene's germline CDR1 is KGHSH and CDR2 LQKENI. CDR3 in amino acids: CASSEGQGNTEAFF. DNA for the CDR3: TGTGCCAGCTCGGAAGGACAGGGTAACACTGAAGCTTTCTTT. The whole variable domain, remainder taken from reference TRBV18 and TRBJ1-1, is NAGVMQNPRHLVRRRGQEARLRCSPMKGHSHVYWYRQLPEEGLKFMVYLQKENIIDESGMPKERFSAEFPKEGPSILRIQQVVRGDSAAYFCASSEGQGNTEAFFGQGTRLTVV.

This clone has only one observation. J is TRBJ1-3 and V is TRBV7-9; unclear D gene. In germline, CDR1 is SEHNR, CDR2 FQNEAQ (reference sequence). With 5 bases removed from V and 3 bases from J, the gap between germline ends came to 11 bases. The CDR3 is made up of 14 amino acids. CDR3 protein: CASSRRGDGNTIYF. The CDR3 nucleotides read TGTGCCAGCAGCCGCCGGGGTGATGGAAACACCATATATTTT.

This sequence joins TRBV19 and TRBJ2-5; 9 bases are a match to TRBD2. CDR1 and CDR2 (germline): LNHDA, SQIVND (reference sequence). The V segment lost 3 bases and the J segment 1 base; nucleotides outside the gene matches: 6. This CDR3 contains 16 residues. As DNA, the CDR3 is TGTGCCAGTAGTATCATGGGCGGGGGGGTCCAAGAGACCCAGTACTTC. Protein product: CASSIMGGGVQETQYF.

J is TRBJ2-3 and V is TRBV19; 9 bases match TRBD2. This CDR3 spans 18 amino acids. V shed 3 bases, J shed 5 bases, and the junction held 15 bases outside the gene matches. The V gene's germline CDR1 is LNHDA and CDR2 SQIVND (reference sequence). The CDR3 loop is CASSIEGVAGGPGDTQYF. Written as DNA, the CDR3 is TGTGCCAGTAGTATTGAAGGGGTTGCGGGGGGGCCAGGAGATACGCAGTATTTT.

The gene calls are TRBV6-5 and TRBJ2-5; tentatively, D is TRBD1 (6 bases). Germline CDR1 is MNHEY and CDR2 is SVGAGI. The CDR3 length is 13 residues. The ends were cut back, 4 bases at V and 5 bases at J, with 11 bases in the middle. The CDR3 DNA reads TGTGCCAGCAGTTCTCAGGGGCGGGAGACCCAGTACTTC. This translates into CASSSQGRETQYF.

This CDR3 is CASSQEARRDTEAFF. CDR3 in DNA: TGCGCCAGCAGCCAAGAGGCCAGGCGGGACACTGAAGCTTTCTTT. The gene calls are TRBV4-1 and TRBJ1-1; no definite D call. The germline V gene encodes CDR1 MGHRA and CDR2 YSYEKL. The CDR3 covers 15 residues. V shed 0 bases and J shed 3 bases, with 11 bases lying between them.

The V gene is TRBV5-4, the J gene TRBJ1-1; 7 nucleotides match TRBD1. CDR3 length: 14 residues. The trim removed 4 bases at V and 1 base at J, leaving 4 bases unmatched. Germline V lookup: CDR1 SGHNT, CDR2 YYREEE (reference sequence). The CDR3 region has the DNA TGTGCCAGCAGCCGGACAGGTGCGAACACTGAAGCTTTCTTT. This translates into CASSRTGANTEAFF.

J is TRBJ1-1 and V is TRBV29-1; D remains unclear. The germline V gene encodes CDR1 SQVTM and CDR2 ANQGSEA. V lost 7 bases and J lost 2, with 14 bases in between. This CDR3 is built from 13 residues. CDR3 sequence reads: CSAARQTNTEAFF. In nucleotides, the CDR3 is TGCAGCGCAGCCCGCCAGACTAACACTGAAGCTTTCTTT.

The chain uses TRBV6-5 and TRBJ2-4, with TRBD1 matching 8 bases. Germline V gene lookup returns CDR1 MNHEY and CDR2 SVGAGI. The CDR3 is 14 amino acids. With V trimmed by 7 bases and J by 3 bases, 5 bases remained unmatched. The CDR3 DNA reads as TGTGCCAGCATTTGGACAGGGAACAAAAACATTCAGTACTTC. Encoded protein: CASIWTGNKNIQYF.

The chain is built from TRBV28 and TRBJ2-1, with a possible D match to TRBD1 (5 bases). The CDR3 has 16 amino acids. Per the germline V gene, CDR1 is MDHEN and CDR2 is SYDVKM. V was pared by 4 bases and J by 4 bases, with 17 bases between. CDR3: CASSSLDSAFYNEQFF. The CDR3 DNA reads as TGTGCCAGCAGTTCCCTAGACAGCGCCTTTTACAATGAGCAGTTCTTC.

J is TRBJ2-6 and V is TRBV6-5; D may be TRBD2 (5 bases). V lost 6 bases and J lost 4, with 13 bases in between. CDR1 and CDR2 from the germline V gene are MNHEY and SVGAGI. This CDR3 region has 15 residues. In DNA form, the CDR3 reads TGTGCCAGCAGCCATCGGAGGACGGGGGCCAACGTCCTGACTTTC. It codes for CASSHRRTGANVLTF.

The chain has TRBV9 and TRBJ2-7; 10 nucleotides line up with TRBD2. Unmatched junction bases numbered 14, after V lost 4 bases and J lost 4 bases. Germline CDR1 SGDLS, CDR2 YYNGEE. The CDR3 sequence is 17 residues long. The chain's CDR3 is CASSPAGGDPREYEQYF. DNA for the CDR3: TGTGCCAGCAGCCCAGCGGGGGGGGACCCACGCGAGTACGAGCAGTACTTC. Combining the CDR3 with reference TRBV9 and TRBJ2-7 gives the whole variable domain DSGVTQTPKHLITATGQRVTLRCSPRSGDLSVYWYQQSLDQGLQFLIQYYNGEERAKGNILERFSAQQFPDLHSELNLSSLELGDSALYFCASSPAGGDPREYEQYFGPGTRLTVT.